The source of this TCR delta chain is a study of gamma-delta chains in newborns, infants, children. Study-wide background: Microbial exposure reportedly drives polyclonal innate γδ T cell expansion after birth.

TCRdb reapplied CATT to the reads. The sample has over 1,500 delta-chain clones, about 8.3% seen once. The CDR3 spans 15 residues. With V trimmed by 5 bases and J by 1 base, 9 bases remained unmatched. Germline-derived CDR1 and CDR2 are GEAIGNYY and EKD. This receptor was taken from a child who was a newborn, infant or young child, either healthy, febrile or measles-vaccinated (not recorded which). The chain is built from TRDV2 and TRDJ1; 7 bases are shared with TRDD3. The sequenced material came from blood. This CDR3 reads CACGGLDTGTDKLIF. CDR3 nucleotide sequence: TGTGCCTGTGGAGGGTTGGATACGGGCACCGATAAACTCATCTTT.